This entry describes one TCR beta chain. The antigen is not known. CDR1 and CDR2 (germline): MNHNY, SVGAGI (reference sequence). The CDR3 has 14 amino acids. The sample comes from a study of monozygotic twins with inflammatory bowel disease. Overall study results and limits: Those with IBD had lower TCRbeta diversity (inverse Simpson) than their healthy co-twins did. Since immunosuppressive treatments differed, patient repertoires may have gained added variability.

Eight separate reactions per sample served to make cDNA. TCRdb reprocessed the 5' RACE reads and stores each CDR3 protein as one record, lacking DNA. Its table records approximately 300,000 distinct CDR3 sequences. This TCR derives from a human donor with ulcerative colitis or Crohn's disease, or a healthy co-twin of an affected twin (not recorded which). This rearrangement joins TRBV6-6 to TRBJ1-4. Sequencing was carried out using blood. CDR3 region: CASSYQATNEKLFF.